This T cell receptor (beta chain) is drawn from a study of T cell changes during pregnancy in multiple sclerosis. The count of this clone is one. Libraries were prepared by immunoSEQ multiplex PCR; TCRdb keeps only in-frame clonotypes and omits some of them. In the table there are approximately 100,000 clones, approximately 92% of which are singletons. The sequence was obtained from a female donor with multiple sclerosis, enrolled in a pregnancy study. This specimen was peripheral blood, taken in the second trimester of pregnancy.

Here the CDR3 DNA reads TGTGCCAGCAGTTTCCATTCCATAGAGACCCAGTACTTC. It codes for CASSFHSIETQYF. The chain joins TRBV28 to TRBJ2-5; D unresolved. The CDR3 is made up of 13 amino acids. The V gene's germline CDR1 is MDHEN and CDR2 SYDVKM. Between the trimmed V and J ends, which lost 3 bases and 4 bases, there was a span of 9 bases.